The subject of this entry is one T cell receptor beta chain. Its antigen is undetermined. This CDR3 has 15 residues. V was clipped by 2 bases and J by 0 bases, with 7 bases between them. Germline CDR1 MNHEY, CDR2 SVGAGI. This record belongs to a study of vaccination effects on CD4 cells after COVID-19. Study-wide context: Post-vaccine draws lagged the second dose by a median of 72 days.

Before sequencing, viral peptide pools were used by the ViraFEST assay to expand antigen-specific CD4+ T cells. Following 10 days of culture, CD4+ T cells were isolated. Subjects were given two BNT162b2 or mRNA-1273 vaccine doses. According to the study, vaccine recipients showed no prior SARS-CoV-2 infection and negative nucleocapsid antibodies. For each well, 1.5 million to 2 million PBMC were cultured with 8.5 to 10 IU/ml IL-2 and 8 to 10 ug/ml peptides. TCRdb's copy holds only in-frame clones and misses some; the assay was immunoSEQ multiplex PCR. The sample yields tens of thousands of clones, around 85% seen once. Study-wide findings and caveats: Common cold coronaviruses were cross-recognized by only 1 of 255 vaccine-induced clones in healthy vaccinees.

The TCR originated in a human donor who received a COVID-19 vaccine. Some clones in this sample may be carry-over from other donors' samples. This rearrangement joins TRBV6-5 to TRBJ1-4; D unclear. The starting material was CD4+ T cells from PBMCs cultured with SARS-CoV-2 spike peptides, obtained after COVID-19 vaccination. The CDR3 loop reads CASSYRRATNEKLFF. The CDR3 DNA sequence: TGTGCCAGCAGTTACCGCAGAGCAACTAATGAAAAACTGTTTTTT.